The 4 T cell receptor beta chains given below trace back to one sample, sequenced in a study of cytomegalovirus exposure and HLA in healthy donors. Use of 60 Vbeta and 13 Jbeta primers characterized the PCR. Assay used: immunoSEQ multiplex PCR; TCRdb lists only in-frame clones, some missing. This sample has 130,000 or so clones; roughly four fifths occur once, and the top ten carry 0.94%. The sequencing input was PBMCs. The receptors were gathered from a woman between 55 and 75 years old in good health and CMV-seronegative.

This clone has only one observation. The chain links TRBV7-8 to TRBJ1-6, with 9 bases identical to TRBD1. CDR3 length: 16 amino acids. Unmatched junction bases numbered 9, after V lost 5 bases and J lost 7 bases. CDR1 is SGHVS and CDR2 is FQNEAQ in the germline V gene. In DNA, the CDR3 is TGTGCCAGCAGCCGAACATGGGGACAGGGAAATTCACCCCTCCACTTT. As protein: CASSRTWGQGNSPLHF.

V gene TRBV19 combines with J gene TRBJ1-4; D may be TRBD1 (6 bases). This CDR3 has 10 amino acids. V was cut by 11 bases and J by 7 bases, with 8 bases left in between. Germline values: CDR1 LNHDA, CDR2 SQIVND (reference sequence). CDR3 DNA: TGTGCCTCGGACAGTGAAAAACTGTTTTTT. It codes for CASDSEKLFF. Looking up the rest from reference TRBV19 and TRBJ1-4 gives the full variable domain: DGGITQSPKYLFRKEGQNVTLSCEQNLNHDAMYWYRQDPGQGLRLIYYSQIVNDFQKGDIAEGYSVSREKKESFPLTVTSAQKNPTAFYLCASDSEKLFFGSGTQLSVL.

This clone was picked up a small number of times. The chain carries TRBV4-1 and TRBJ1-4; 11 bases agree with TRBD1. The CDR3 contains 14 residues. Germline lookup yields CDR1 MGHRA and CDR2 YSYEKL. Trimming cost V 3 bases and J 8 bases; bases outside gene matches: 2. CDR3 amino acids: CASSQGQGEEKLFF. As DNA, the CDR3 is TGCGCCAGCAGCCAGGGACAGGGGGAGGAAAAACTGTTTTTT.

A few counts support this clone. V is TRBV19 and J is TRBJ1-1; 7 bases map to TRBD1. This CDR3 region has 16 residues. The V and J ends lost 6 bases and 1 base, in that order; junction bases with no gene match: 11. The germline gives CDR1 LNHDA, CDR2 SQIVND (reference sequence). CDR3: CASSRSTGQTNTEAFF. DNA for the CDR3: TGTGCCAGTAGCAGATCAACGGGACAGACGAACACTGAAGCTTTCTTT.